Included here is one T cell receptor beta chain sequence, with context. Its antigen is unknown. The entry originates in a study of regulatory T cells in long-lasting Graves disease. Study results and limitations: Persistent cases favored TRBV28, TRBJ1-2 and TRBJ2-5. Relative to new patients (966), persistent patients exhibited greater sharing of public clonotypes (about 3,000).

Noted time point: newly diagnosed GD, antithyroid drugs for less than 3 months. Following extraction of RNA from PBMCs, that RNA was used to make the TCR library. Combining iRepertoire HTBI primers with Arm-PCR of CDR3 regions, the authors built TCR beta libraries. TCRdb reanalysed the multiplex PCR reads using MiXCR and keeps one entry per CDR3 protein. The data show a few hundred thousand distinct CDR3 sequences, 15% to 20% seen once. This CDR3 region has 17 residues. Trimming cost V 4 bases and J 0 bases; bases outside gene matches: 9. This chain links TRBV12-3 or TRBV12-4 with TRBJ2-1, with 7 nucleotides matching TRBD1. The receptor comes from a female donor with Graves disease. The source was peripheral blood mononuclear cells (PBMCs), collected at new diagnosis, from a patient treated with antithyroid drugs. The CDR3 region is CASSSITGESSYNEQFF. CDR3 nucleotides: TGTGCCAGCAGTTCGATTACAGGGGAGAGCTCCTACAATGAGCAGTTCTTC.